One and the same sample provided the 16 T cell receptor beta chains below, sequenced in a study of cytomegalovirus exposure and HLA in healthy donors. The PCR contained 60 Vbeta and 13 Jbeta primers. Clones were sequenced by immunoSEQ multiplex PCR, and TCRdb holds only the in-frame ones, with some missing. The sample has about 110,000 clones; about four fifths are singletons. Sequenced sample: PBMCs. Receptor source: a man aged 30-40 years in good health and CMV-seronegative.

This clone occurred a few times. This chain connects TRBV5-1 to TRBJ2-1; maybe TRBD2 (5 bases). The CDR3 has 16 amino acids. Trimming removed 3 bases from V and 0 bases from J, with 13 bases in between. Germline CDR1 is SGHRS and CDR2 is YFSETQ. The CDR3 loop reads CASSSTFGGSYNEQFF. CDR3 bases: TGCGCCAGCAGCTCAACATTCGGAGGCTCCTACAATGAGCAGTTCTTC.

The rearrangement joins TRBV6-1 to TRBJ2-1; D not resolved. The germline V gene has CDR1 MNHNS and CDR2 SASEGT. Trimming stripped 3 bases from V and 7 bases from J, with 4 bases between. The CDR3 extends over 11 amino acids. CDR3 residues: CASSDRNEQFF. The CDR3 coding sequence is TGTGCCAGCAGTGATAGAAATGAGCAGTTCTTC.

The chain has TRBV14 and TRBJ2-5; 9 bases line up with TRBD1. Trimming removed 5 bases from V and 11 bases from J; junction bases left unmatched: 6. From germline, CDR1 is SGHDN and CDR2 FVKESK. The CDR3 is 12 residues long. CDR3 amino acids: CASSWDRDKQYF. CDR3 DNA: TGTGCCAGCAGCTGGGACAGGGACAAGCAGTACTTC.

The V gene is TRBV16, the J gene TRBJ1-1; 7 bases agree with TRBD1. CDR3 length equals 15 residues. The germline V gene encodes CDR1 KGHSY and CDR2 FQNENV. The junction had 6 bases not matched to a gene; V was cut back by 2 bases and J by 3 bases. CDR3 loop: CASSQVRGRDTEAFF. For the CDR3, the DNA is TGTGCCAGCAGCCAAGTAAGGGGGCGGGACACTGAAGCTTTCTTT.

The rearrangement joins TRBV7-9 to TRBJ1-1; D is ambiguous. This CDR3 spans 12 amino acids. Germline CDR1 and CDR2: SEHNR and FQNEAQ (reference sequence). V lost 7 bases and J 0 bases, leaving 6 bases between the germline ends. CDR3 region: CASTSLNTEAFF. CDR3 coding DNA: TGTGCCAGCACGAGTTTGAACACTGAAGCTTTCTTT.

The gene calls are TRBV28 and TRBJ2-3; D unclear. CDR1 and CDR2 (germline): MDHEN, SYDVKM. Trimming shortened V by 8 bases and J by 3 bases, and 15 bases separated the two germline ends. CDR3 length: 14 amino acids. The CDR3 DNA reads as TGTGCCAGCCTCTCTAGAGGTGGGACAGATACGCAGTATTTT. Its translation is CASLSRGGTDTQYF.

The chain joins TRBV5-4 to TRBJ2-1; 7 nucleotides agree with TRBD2. Germline V gene sequence: CDR1 SGHNT, CDR2 YYREEE (reference sequence). The V segment lost 0 bases and the J segment 7 bases; nucleotides outside the gene matches: 13. The CDR3 has 17 residues. CDR3 bases: TGTGCCAGCAGCTTGGGGATGGGAGGGTTATGGGGGAATGAGCAGTTCTTC. Amino acid sequence: CASSLGMGGLWGNEQFF.

The chain combines TRBV9 with TRBJ1-6; a possible D gene is TRBD1 (6 bases). Looked up from germline, CDR1 is SGDLS and CDR2 is YYNGEE. CDR3 length: 15 residues. The V end was cut by 3 bases, the J end by 10 bases, with 17 bases between. CDR3 loop: CASSGGHTQGSPLHF. CDR3 nucleotides: TGTGCCAGCAGCGGCGGACACACCCAGGGGTCACCCCTCCACTTT.

The chain uses TRBV7-2 and TRBJ2-1; 10 nucleotides agree with TRBD2. The CDR3 is 16 amino acids. Germline V CDR1 and CDR2: SGHTA, FQGNSA. V gave up 7 bases and J gave up 10 bases; unmatched junction bases: 16. The CDR3 protein is CASNADGTSAGGEQFF. The CDR3 DNA follows: TGTGCCAGCAACGCCGACGGGACTAGCGCCGGGGGGGAGCAGTTCTTC.

This clone came up a few times. The rearrangement links TRBV28 to TRBJ2-7; 7 positions match TRBD1. Trimming took 4 bases from V and 5 from J; bases not matched to a gene: 14. CDR3 size: 16 residues. Germline loops: CDR1 MDHEN, CDR2 SYDVKM. The CDR3 loop reads CASSSRSEGAKDEQYF. CDR3 sequence (DNA): TGTGCCAGCAGTTCGCGATCCGAGGGGGCCAAGGACGAGCAGTACTTC.

This clone showed up just a few times. The chain recombines TRBV4-1 with TRBJ2-7; TRBD1 is a possible D gene (6 bases). The CDR3 runs to 15 residues. V lost 3 bases and J 0 bases, leaving 12 bases between the germline ends. Germline CDR1 reads MGHRA; CDR2 reads YSYEKL. In DNA form, the CDR3 reads TGCGCCAGCAGCCAGCAGTCGGACAGCTCCTACGAGCAGTACTTC. This sequence encodes CASSQQSDSSYEQYF.

This clone was recorded at least ten times. The rearrangement uses TRBV7-8 and TRBJ1-4; the D is unclear. Trimming took 3 bases from V and 0 from J, leaving 5 bases between them. Germline V gene lookup returns CDR1 SGHVS and CDR2 FQNEAQ. The CDR3 has 14 residues. The CDR3 sequence is CASSFIATNEKLFF. CDR3 in DNA: TGTGCCAGCAGCTTCATAGCAACTAATGAAAAACTGTTTTTT.

The chain combines TRBV5-6 with TRBJ1-2, with TRBD1 as a possible D gene (6 bases). The CDR3 runs to 12 residues. V was pared by 1 base and J by 11 bases, with 12 bases between. The germline CDR1 and CDR2 sequences are SGHDT and YYEEEE. CDR3 sequence reads: CASSLNRQGYTF. CDR3 bases: TGTGCCAGCAGCTTGAACAGGCAGGGGTACACCTTC.

The chain's CDR3 is CASSPRTGDGYTF. The CDR3 region has the DNA TGTGCCAGCAGCCCACGGACAGGGGATGGCTACACCTTC. The J gene is TRBJ1-2, the V gene TRBV7-2; 9 bases are a match to TRBD1. The germline V gene encodes CDR1 SGHTA and CDR2 FQGNSA. V lost 5 bases and J lost 6; bases outside the gene matches: 4. The CDR3 has 13 residues.

The gene calls are TRBV7-9 and TRBJ1-4; D is undetermined. The CDR3 is 15 residues long. The V gene lost 2 bases and the J gene lost 0 bases, with 7 bases spanning the gap. In germline, CDR1 is SEHNR, CDR2 FQNEAQ (reference sequence). CDR3 DNA sequence: TGTGCCAGCAGCTTAATTAGAGCAACTAATGAAAAACTGTTTTTT. This encodes CASSLIRATNEKLFF.

This clone was seen once. The V call is TRBV4-2, the J call TRBJ2-7; 9 bases agree with TRBD1. Trimming at V came to 3 bases and at J to 1 base, leaving 4 bases not matched to a gene. CDR3 length: 15 residues. The germline V gene encodes CDR1 LGHNA and CDR2 YNFKEQ. The CDR3 sequence is CASSHTGTGSYEQYF. CDR3 sequence (DNA): TGTGCCAGCAGCCATACAGGGACAGGGTCCTACGAGCAGTACTTC.